These 28 T cell receptor beta chains originate from one sample sequenced in a study of shared clonotypes between healthy human individuals. Produced via immunoSEQ multiplex PCR; TCRdb's table is partial and in-frame only. The table shows 2 million to 2.5 million clones, with roughly 95% occurring only once. Input material: naive CD4+ T cells sorted from blood. Specified subset: CD45RA+ positively selected. All receptors come from a man in his late teens or twenties in good health.

The chain is built from TRBV7-8 and TRBJ1-2, with 7 positions matching TRBD1. The V and J ends lost 5 bases and 4 bases, in that order; junction bases with no gene match: 7. Germline CDR1 reads SGHVS; CDR2 reads FQNEAQ. This CDR3 is built from 14 residues. Written as DNA, the CDR3 is TGTGCCAGCAGCCCCGGGACAGAGATCTATGGCTACACCTTC. Its translation: CASSPGTEIYGYTF.

The J gene is TRBJ2-1, the V gene TRBV4-1; D gene unclear. CDR1 MGHRA and CDR2 YSYEKL come from the germline V gene. With 1 base removed from V and 9 bases from J, the gap between germline ends came to 13 bases. This CDR3 contains 14 residues. CDR3 nucleotide sequence: TGCGCCAGCAGCCAAGTTTCCGCGCTTAGTGAGCAGTTCTTC. Translating gives CASSQVSALSEQFF.

The chain joins TRBV5-1 to TRBJ2-5; 8 positions agree with TRBD2. This CDR3 is built from 17 residues. The V segment lost 7 bases and the J segment 5 bases; nucleotides outside the gene matches: 19. Germline V gene data show CDR1 as SGHRS and CDR2 as YFSETQ. CDR3 DNA: TGCGCCAGCTACCATTTCCCCCTAGCGGGCCTCCGGGAGACCCAGTACTTC. This encodes CASYHFPLAGLRETQYF.

V is TRBV7-6 and J is TRBJ2-3; no clear D gene. V was pared by 3 bases and J by 2 bases, with 6 bases between. From germline, CDR1 is SGHVS and CDR2 FNYEAQ. The CDR3 extends over 13 amino acids. The CDR3 region is CASSFGLTDTQYF. CDR3 nucleotide sequence: TGTGCCAGCAGCTTTGGCCTCACAGATACGCAGTATTTT. Variable domain in full (rest from reference TRBV7-6 and TRBJ2-3): GAGVSQSPRYKVTKRGQDVALRCDPISGHVSLYWYRQALGQGPEFLTYFNYEAQQDKSGLPNDRFSAERPEGSISTLTIQRTEQRDSAMYRCASSFGLTDTQYFGPGTRLTVL.

The chain joins TRBV5-6 to TRBJ2-4; 7 positions match TRBD1. V dropped 0 bases and J dropped 9; count of bases not matched to a gene: 9. Germline V gene lookup returns CDR1 SGHDT and CDR2 YYEEEE. The CDR3 spans 15 residues. CDR3 protein: CASSLEGRRTGIQYF. The CDR3 nucleotides read TGTGCCAGCAGCTTGGAAGGGCGGAGGACAGGCATTCAGTACTTC.

CDR3 protein: CASSFSPGVDQETQYF. CDR3 DNA: TGTGCCAGCAGCTTTTCCCCCGGGGTTGATCAAGAGACCCAGTACTTC. The rearrangement joins TRBV7-2 to TRBJ2-5, with D possibly matching TRBD2 (5 bases). The CDR3 extends over 16 amino acids. Trimming pared 3 bases from V and 2 bases from J, leaving 16 bases between. Germline CDR1 is SGHTA and CDR2 is FQGNSA.

This chain uses TRBV19 with TRBJ2-7, with 9 bases aligning to TRBD1. V shed 6 bases, J shed 2 bases, and the junction held 5 bases outside the gene matches. Germline lookup yields CDR1 LNHDA and CDR2 SQIVND (reference sequence). CDR3 length: 14 amino acids. DNA of the CDR3: TGTGCCAGTAGGGCGACAGGGGGAACCTACGAGCAGTACTTC. Translated: CASRATGGTYEQYF.

The chain joins TRBV19 to TRBJ2-1; D is possibly TRBD1 (5 bases). CDR3 length: 14 residues. Between the trimmed V and J ends, which lost 5 bases and 3 bases, there was a span of 11 bases. Germline V gene sequence: CDR1 LNHDA, CDR2 SQIVND (reference sequence). The CDR3 nucleotides read TGTGCCAGTAGTTCACAGGACGGCTACAATGAGCAGTTCTTC. It encodes CASSSQDGYNEQFF.

As DNA, the CDR3 is TGTGCCAGCGGGGACAGGGTAGAACTGTTTTTT. Translated, it gives CASGDRVELFF. The rearrangement links TRBV2 to TRBJ1-4; 9 nucleotides match TRBD1. The junction had 4 bases not matched to a gene; V was cut back by 8 bases and J by 12 bases. Germline assignment: CDR1 SNHLY and CDR2 FYNNEI. The CDR3 is 11 amino acids.

This clone was counted once. J is TRBJ1-2 and V is TRBV29-1; D ambiguous. The CDR3 has 11 amino acids. Trimming stripped 7 bases from V and 3 bases from J, with 9 bases between. Looked up from germline, CDR1 is SQVTM and CDR2 is ANQGSEA. The CDR3 DNA sequence: TGCAGCGCCAGCGTCGACTATGGCTACACCTTC. Its translation is CSASVDYGYTF.

J is TRBJ1-2 and V is TRBV5-1; TRBD1 might be the D (5 bases). This CDR3 has 13 amino acids. Germline values: CDR1 SGHRS, CDR2 YFSETQ. Trimming took 2 bases from V and 4 from J, leaving 9 bases between them. CDR3 coding DNA: TGCGCCAGCAGCTTCGAGGGGAGCTATGGCTACACCTTC. This sequence encodes CASSFEGSYGYTF.

The chain uses TRBV19 and TRBJ1-2, with TRBD1 matching over 7 bases. From germline, CDR1 is LNHDA and CDR2 SQIVND (reference sequence). CDR3 length: 15 residues. The ends lost 5 bases at V and 3 bases at J; junction bases unmatched: 9. The CDR3 DNA reads as TGTGCCAGTAGTTCTGGGACAGCATCGTACTATGGCTACACCTTC. Translated: CASSSGTASYYGYTF.

The chain is built from TRBV6-5 and TRBJ2-2; 8 bases line up with TRBD2. Unmatched junction bases numbered 0, after V lost 2 bases and J lost 1 base. The CDR3 totals 15 residues. Germline assignment: CDR1 MNHEY and CDR2 SVGAGI. CDR3 sequence: CASSYLAGNTGELFF. The CDR3 nucleotides read TGTGCCAGCAGTTACCTAGCGGGGAACACCGGGGAGCTGTTTTTT.

CDR3 protein: CANAGPGYTF. In nucleotides, the CDR3 is TGTGCCAACGCGGGACCTGGCTACACCTTC. The gene calls are TRBV2 and TRBJ1-2, with a tentative D call TRBD1 (5 bases). Germline V gene sequence: CDR1 SNHLY, CDR2 FYNNEI. The CDR3 has 10 amino acids. V was pared by 10 bases and J by 7 bases, with 10 bases between.

This clone has a single count. The V gene is TRBV4-1, the J gene TRBJ2-1; D not certain. CDR1 and CDR2 from the germline V gene are MGHRA and YSYEKL. The CDR3 has 13 residues. Trimming removed 4 bases from V and 1 base from J, with 5 bases in between. The CDR3 loop reads CASSLQSYNEQFF. The CDR3 nucleotides read TGCGCCAGCAGCCTTCAATCCTACAATGAGCAGTTCTTC.

CDR3 bases: TGTGCCATCAGTAGAGACCGGGCTAGCGGGAGTGGTGAGCAGTTCTTC. Translated: CAISRDRASGSGEQFF. The V and J genes are TRBV10-3 and TRBJ2-1; TRBD2 aligns across 10 bases. Germline V gene sequence: CDR1 ENHRY, CDR2 SYGVKD. V was pared by 5 bases and J by 9 bases, with 13 bases of the junction left unmatched. This CDR3 spans 16 amino acids.

This chain connects TRBV29-1 to TRBJ2-3; 8 nucleotides line up with TRBD2. This CDR3 contains 14 residues. Trimming took 3 bases from V and 9 from J; bases not matched to a gene: 11. In germline, CDR1 is SQVTM, CDR2 ANQGSEA. CDR3 sequence (DNA): TGCAGCGTTGATGGGACTAGGGAGGGATCAACGCAGTATTTT. Translating it yields CSVDGTREGSTQYF.

The chain uses TRBV6-1 and TRBJ2-7; 7 bases fit TRBD2. Germline lookup yields CDR1 MNHNS and CDR2 SASEGT. Unmatched junction bases numbered 13, after V lost 4 bases and J lost 4 bases. The CDR3 spans 16 residues. CDR3 nucleotides: TGTGCCAGCAGTGCTACCGCGACAGTGGGGGGGTACGAGCAGTACTTC. This translates into CASSATATVGGYEQYF.

The chain links TRBV2 to TRBJ2-5; 15 bases fit TRBD2. CDR1 and CDR2 from the germline V gene are SNHLY and FYNNEI. This CDR3 spans 15 amino acids. Losses at the gene ends were 4 bases for V and 4 bases for J; bases not matched to a gene: 1. Here the CDR3 reads CASSGTSGRGETQYF. CDR3 DNA: TGTGCCAGCAGTGGGACTAGCGGGAGGGGAGAGACCCAGTACTTC.

Worth noting for this clone: Other DNA sequences in this specimen translate into the identical CDR3. J is TRBJ2-7 and V is TRBV5-1; 9 bases fit TRBD2. Germline values: CDR1 SGHRS, CDR2 YFSETQ. Unmatched junction bases numbered 5, after V lost 4 bases and J lost 0 bases. The CDR3 is 15 amino acids. CDR3: CASSLAGLGSYEQYF. CDR3 nucleotide sequence: TGCGCCAGCAGCCTAGCGGGACTGGGCTCCTACGAGCAGTACTTC. Full variable domain (remainder filled in from reference TRBV5-1 and TRBJ2-7): KAGVTQTPRYLIKTRGQQVTLSCSPISGHRSVSWYQQTPGQGLQFLFEYFSETQRNKGNFPGRFSGRQFSNSRSEMNVSTLELGDSALYLCASSLAGLGSYEQYFGPGTRLTVT.

The rearrangement uses TRBV5-1 and TRBJ2-6, with no clear D. The V end lost 2 bases, the J end lost 0 bases, and 18 bases lay between the germline ends. The CDR3 totals 19 residues. The V gene's germline CDR1 is SGHRS and CDR2 YFSETQ. The CDR3 region is CASSLKDGGKSSGANVLTF. The CDR3 bases are TGCGCCAGCAGCTTAAAGGACGGCGGAAAGAGCTCTGGGGCCAACGTCCTGACTTTC.

CDR3: CASRRPGTGDRYEQYF. The CDR3 coding sequence is TGTGCCAGCAGACGCCCCGGGACAGGGGACCGCTACGAGCAGTACTTC. The V gene is TRBV11-2, the J gene TRBJ2-7; 10 nucleotides align to TRBD1. CDR1 is SGHAT and CDR2 is FQNNGV in the germline V gene. V lost 6 bases and J lost 3; bases outside the gene matches: 11. The CDR3 totals 16 residues.

The genes are TRBV6-1 and TRBJ1-2, with unresolved D. The V gene's germline CDR1 is MNHNS and CDR2 SASEGT. The CDR3 totals 13 residues. V lost 3 bases, J lost 7 bases, and 12 bases lay in between. DNA for the CDR3: TGTGCCAGCAGTGACGGTCCGGGTTTTGGCTACACCTTC. Translated, it gives CASSDGPGFGYTF.

V usage is TRBV5-4 and J usage is TRBJ1-4, with D maybe TRBD1 (5 bases). The length of the CDR3 is 14 residues. Germline V gene lookup returns CDR1 SGHNT and CDR2 YYREEE (reference sequence). V lost 3 bases to trimming and J lost 7 bases, with 13 bases between them. The CDR3, as DNA: TGTGCCAGCAGCTCGGCGGGGGTCGGTGAAAAACTGTTTTTT. Its protein product is CASSSAGVGEKLFF.

In DNA form, the CDR3 reads TGTGCCATCAGTGAGTCTTTTTGGGGCACAGATAATGAAAAACTGTTTTTT. This gives the protein CAISESFWGTDNEKLFF. The V call is TRBV10-3, the J call TRBJ1-4; a possible D gene is TRBD1 (5 bases). Germline values: CDR1 ENHRY, CDR2 SYGVKD. There are 17 residues in the CDR3. The V and J ends lost 0 bases and 4 bases respectively, with 15 bases between them.

CDR3 DNA: TGTGCCAGCCAGGACGGGAGTCCGTCCTACAATGAGCAGTTCTTC. Translated: CASQDGSPSYNEQFF. V gene TRBV19 combines with J gene TRBJ2-1; D may be TRBD2 (6 bases). Between the trimmed V and J ends, which lost 9 bases and 1 base, there was a span of 16 bases. Germline CDR1 reads LNHDA; CDR2 reads SQIVND (reference sequence). The CDR3 is 15 amino acids. The whole variable domain, remainder taken from reference TRBV19 and TRBJ2-1, is DGGITQSPKYLFRKEGQNVTLSCEQNLNHDAMYWYRQDPGQGLRLIYYSQIVNDFQKGDIAEGYSVSREKKESFPLTVTSAQKNPTAFYLCASQDGSPSYNEQFFGPGTRLTVL.

The V and J genes are TRBV27 and TRBJ1-5, with a tentative D call TRBD1 (6 bases). Germline values: CDR1 MNHEY, CDR2 SMNVEV (reference sequence). The CDR3 has 15 residues. Trimming removed 2 bases at V and 5 bases at J, with 13 bases between. Written as DNA, the CDR3 is TGTGCCAGCAGTTTACTTCGGGGGCTGGATCAGCCCCAGCATTTT. Translation gives CASSLLRGLDQPQHF.

Notes on this clone: The sample carries other DNA sequences with the same CDR3. J is TRBJ2-1 and V is TRBV6-5; D assignment may be TRBD1 or TRBD2 (5 bases each). This CDR3 contains 15 residues. V lost 7 bases, J lost 0 bases, and 13 bases lay in between. CDR1 and CDR2 (germline): MNHEY, SVGAGI. The CDR3 nucleotides read TGTGCCAGCACCCGGGGACGGAGCTCCTACAATGAGCAGTTCTTC. Its protein product is CASTRGRSSYNEQFF.